This T cell receptor (beta chain) was identified during a study of metastatic and nonmetastatic thyroid tumors. Study-wide background: Across peripheral blood and tumor or nodule tissue samples taken from malignant and benign thyroid patients, the repertoires were compared with one another. Overall study findings and caveats: Reportedly, malignant thyroid tumors had significantly higher TCR beta diversity than benign nodules, in blood and tumor.

None of the patients had undergone any treatment ahead of thyroid surgery. MiXCR reprocessed the PCR reads for TCRdb. The sample has more than 15,000 clones; roughly 32% are singletons. Only a few counts were recorded for this clone. The antigen is not known. This receptor was taken from a female donor with papillary thyroid cancer or a benign thyroid nodule (not recorded which). Some clones in this sample may be carry-over from other donors' samples. Material for sequencing was tumor tissue.

The CDR3 here is CASSLMGGYEQYF. The CDR3 nucleotides are TGTGCCAGCAGTTTAATGGGAGGTTACGAGCAGTACTTC. The chain recombines TRBV27 with TRBJ2-7, with D possibly matching TRBD2 (6 bases). The V and J ends lost 2 bases and 4 bases respectively, with 9 bases between them. This CDR3 region has 13 residues. Per germline, CDR1 MNHEY and CDR2 SMNVEV (reference sequence).